This TCR beta chain comes out of a study of cytomegalovirus exposure and HLA in healthy donors. On the study more broadly: There were around 390 genotyped donors. Of these, 75% to 90% fell in the genetic ancestry cluster associated with self-reported Caucasian donors.

Researchers ran the PCR with 60 Vbeta and 13 Jbeta primers. Some clones are missing from TCRdb's copy, which holds only in-frame ones; the method was immunoSEQ multiplex PCR. The table counts over 55,000 clones; more than 15% lies in the top ten. Findings of the study overall: The authors considered a cluster of highly shared sequence variants likely to be a sequencing artifact. Earlier analysis found most TCR beta V segments productive about 87% or about 30% of the time. In a later analysis, at a false discovery rate of 0.05, roughly 16,000 TCR beta sequences matched HLA alleles.

J was trimmed by 11 bases and V by 4 bases; bases with no gene match: 12. The germline V gene has CDR1 MNHEY and CDR2 SMNVEV (reference sequence). The CDR3 is 14 amino acids. As to this clone: No antigen is known for it.

The receptor was derived from a boy between 10 and 17 years old in good health and CMV-seronegative. Material for sequencing was PBMCs. The rearrangement links TRBV27 to TRBJ1-1; the match to TRBD1 covers 8 bases. CDR3: CASSSMTGVVWAFF. CDR3 coding DNA: TGTGCCAGCAGTTCAATGACAGGGGTCGTATGGGCTTTCTTT.